Following are 5 T cell receptor beta chains from one sample sequenced in a study of PD-1 blockade in classical Hodgkin lymphoma. Every patient had relapsed following autologous stem cell transplantation, and cohorts differed in brentuximab vedotin exposure. Method: immunoSEQ multiplex PCR; TCRdb's copy keeps in-frame clones and lacks some. The repertoire has some 30,000 clones, 70% of them found once; the top ten carry over 25%. The sample consisted of peripheral blood mononuclear cells (PBMCs), taken before the second cycle of nivolumab. The receptor set was obtained from a human donor with classical Hodgkin lymphoma.

The J gene is TRBJ1-2, the V gene TRBV19; TRBD1 matches 8 bases. The CDR3 sequence is 12 residues long. Germline CDR1 reads LNHDA; CDR2 reads SQIVND (reference sequence). With 7 bases clipped from V and 7 bases from J, the junction kept 5 bases outside the gene matches. The CDR3 nucleotides are TGTGCCAGTACCCTGACAGGGGCTGGCTACACCTTC. Translated: CASTLTGAGYTF. Complete variable domain (other parts from reference TRBV19 and TRBJ1-2): DGGITQSPKYLFRKEGQNVTLSCEQNLNHDAMYWYRQDPGQGLRLIYYSQIVNDFQKGDIAEGYSVSREKKESFPLTVTSAQKNPTAFYLCASTLTGAGYTFGSGTRLTVV.

A few counts support this clone. The CDR3 reads CASSDIGTAHYEQYV. Here the CDR3 DNA reads TGTGCCAGCAGTGATATCGGGACAGCTCACTACGAGCAGTACGTC. V usage is TRBV2 and J usage is TRBJ2-7; 7 nucleotides match TRBD1. The ends lost 3 bases at V and 3 bases at J; junction bases unmatched: 8. The germline gives CDR1 SNHLY, CDR2 FYNNEI. The CDR3 spans 15 residues.

This clone was observed a few times. V usage is TRBV15 and J usage is TRBJ2-5, with TRBD1 as a possible D gene (5 bases). This CDR3 is built from 14 residues. Trimming took off 2 bases at V and 4 bases at J, with 11 bases between the two ends. CDR1 and CDR2 (germline): LNHNV, YYDKDF (reference sequence). The CDR3 sequence is CATSRRQRLETQYF. In nucleotides, the CDR3 is TGTGCCACCAGCAGAAGACAGAGGCTAGAGACCCAGTACTTC.

For the CDR3, the DNA is TGTGCCAGCTCACCAGATACCAGCTCTGGAAACACCATATATTTT. Its protein product is CASSPDTSSGNTIYF. This chain connects TRBV18 to TRBJ1-3; D remains unclear. The CDR3 sequence is 15 residues long. The V end was cut by 2 bases, the J end by 0 bases, with 8 bases between. The V gene's germline CDR1 is KGHSH and CDR2 LQKENI.

The chain is built from TRBV2 and TRBJ2-3, with 8 nucleotides matching TRBD1. The CDR3 has 16 amino acids. J gave up 1 base and V 4 bases, and 7 bases lay outside the gene matches. CDR1 is SNHLY and CDR2 is FYNNEI in the germline V gene. CDR3 loop: CASSADRGFGTDTQYF. DNA for the CDR3: TGTGCCAGCAGTGCCGACAGGGGTTTTGGCACAGATACGCAGTATTTT. Supplemented by reference TRBV2 and TRBJ2-3, the full variable domain reads EPEVTQTPSHQVTQMGQEVILRCVPISNHLYFYWYRQILGQKVEFLVSFYNNEISEKSEIFDDQFSVERPDGSNFTLKIRSTKLEDSAMYFCASSADRGFGTDTQYFGPGTRLTVL.